The clone carrying this TCR beta chain was detected only a few times. V dropped 0 bases and J dropped 6 bases, with 18 bases sitting between them. This CDR3 region has 16 residues. The V gene's germline CDR1 is MNHEY and CDR2 SMNVEV (reference sequence). MiXCR, applied by TCRdb to the 5' RACE reads, yields one record per CDR3 protein. The sample includes 290,000 or so distinct CDR3 sequences, less than 25% seen only once; the top ten take around 3.2%. This entry belongs to a study of CD8 T cells in ankylosing spondylitis. J is TRBJ2-7 and V is TRBV27, with D tentatively TRBD1 (6 bases). This clonotype was obtained from a female donor with ankylosing spondylitis or in good health (not recorded which). What was sequenced was blood, either unsorted or a sorted T cell fraction (not recorded which). The CDR3 bases are TGTGCCAGCAGTTTATCGAAGTTCTACAGGGCGGCCGAGCAGTACTTC. This codes for CASSLSKFYRAAEQYF.